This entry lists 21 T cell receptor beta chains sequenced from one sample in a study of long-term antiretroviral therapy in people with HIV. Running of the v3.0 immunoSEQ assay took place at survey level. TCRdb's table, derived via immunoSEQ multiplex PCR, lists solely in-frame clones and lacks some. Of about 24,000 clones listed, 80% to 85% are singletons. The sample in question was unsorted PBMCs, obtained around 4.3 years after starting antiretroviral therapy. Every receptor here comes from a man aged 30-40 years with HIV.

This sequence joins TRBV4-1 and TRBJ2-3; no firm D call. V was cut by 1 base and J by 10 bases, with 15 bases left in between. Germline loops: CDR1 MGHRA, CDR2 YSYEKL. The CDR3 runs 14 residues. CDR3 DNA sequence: TGCGCCAGCAGCCAAGTGTCAGTAACCGCCCCGCAGTATTTT. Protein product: CASSQVSVTAPQYF.

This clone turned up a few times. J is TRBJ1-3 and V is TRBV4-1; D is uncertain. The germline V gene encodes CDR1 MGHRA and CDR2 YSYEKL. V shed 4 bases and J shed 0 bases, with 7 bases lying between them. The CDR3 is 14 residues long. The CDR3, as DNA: TGCGCCAGCAGCCGGGATTCCTCTGGAAACACCATATATTTT. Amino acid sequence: CASSRDSSGNTIYF.

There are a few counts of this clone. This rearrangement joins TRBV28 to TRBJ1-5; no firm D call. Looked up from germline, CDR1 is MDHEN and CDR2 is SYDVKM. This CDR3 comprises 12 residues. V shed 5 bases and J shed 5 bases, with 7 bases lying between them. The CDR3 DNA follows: TGTGCCAGCAGTGGCGTGGATCAGCCCCAGCATTTT. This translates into CASSGVDQPQHF. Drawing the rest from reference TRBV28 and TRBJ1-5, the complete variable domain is DVKVTQSSRYLVKRTGEKVFLECVQDMDHENMFWYRQDPGLGLRLIYFSYDVKMKEKGDIPEGYSVSREKKERFSLILESASTNQTSMYLCASSGVDQPQHFGDGTRLSIL.

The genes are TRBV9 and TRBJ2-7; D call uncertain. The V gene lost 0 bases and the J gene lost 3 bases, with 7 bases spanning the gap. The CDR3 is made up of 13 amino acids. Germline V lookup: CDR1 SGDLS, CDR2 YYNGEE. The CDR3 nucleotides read TGTGCCAGCAGCGTAGGTGGAGACTACGAGCAGTACTTC. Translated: CASSVGGDYEQYF.

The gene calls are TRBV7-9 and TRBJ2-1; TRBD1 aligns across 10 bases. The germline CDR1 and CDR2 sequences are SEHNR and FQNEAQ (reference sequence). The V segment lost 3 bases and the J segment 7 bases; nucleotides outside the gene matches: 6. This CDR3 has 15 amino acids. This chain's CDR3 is CASSFGTGVQNEQFF. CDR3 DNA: TGTGCCAGCAGCTTTGGGACAGGGGTGCAGAATGAGCAGTTCTTC. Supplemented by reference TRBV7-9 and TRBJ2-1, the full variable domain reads DTGVSQNPRHKITKRGQNVTFRCDPISEHNRLYWYRQTLGQGPEFLTYFQNEAQLEKSRLLSDRFSAERPKGSFSTLEIQRTEQGDSAMYLCASSFGTGVQNEQFFGPGTRLTVL.

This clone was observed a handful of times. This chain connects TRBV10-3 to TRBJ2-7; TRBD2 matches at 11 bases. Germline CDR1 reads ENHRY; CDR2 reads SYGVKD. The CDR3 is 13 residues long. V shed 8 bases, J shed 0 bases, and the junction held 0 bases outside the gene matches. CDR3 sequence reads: CAIGTSGSYEQYF. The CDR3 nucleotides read TGTGCCATCGGGACTAGCGGCTCCTACGAGCAGTACTTC.

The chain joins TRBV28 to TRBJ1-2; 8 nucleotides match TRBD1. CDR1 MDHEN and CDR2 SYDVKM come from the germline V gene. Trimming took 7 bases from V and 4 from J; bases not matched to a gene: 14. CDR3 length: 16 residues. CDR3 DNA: TGTGCCAGCAAACCTGCGGGACAGGAATCCATCTATGGCTACACCTTC. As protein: CASKPAGQESIYGYTF.

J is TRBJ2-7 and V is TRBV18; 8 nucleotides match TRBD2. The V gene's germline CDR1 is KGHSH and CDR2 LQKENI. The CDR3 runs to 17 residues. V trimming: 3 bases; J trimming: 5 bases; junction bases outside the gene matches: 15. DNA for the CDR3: TGTGCCAGCTCACCCACCCCCGGGGTAGCGGGGATTGACGAGCAGTACTTC. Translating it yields CASSPTPGVAGIDEQYF.

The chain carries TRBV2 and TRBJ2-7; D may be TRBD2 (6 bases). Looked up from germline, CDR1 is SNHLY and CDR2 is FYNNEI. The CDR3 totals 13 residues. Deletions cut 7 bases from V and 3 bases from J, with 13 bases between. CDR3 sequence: CASTRMRGYEQYF. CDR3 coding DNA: TGTGCCAGCACCAGAATGCGGGGCTACGAGCAGTACTTC.

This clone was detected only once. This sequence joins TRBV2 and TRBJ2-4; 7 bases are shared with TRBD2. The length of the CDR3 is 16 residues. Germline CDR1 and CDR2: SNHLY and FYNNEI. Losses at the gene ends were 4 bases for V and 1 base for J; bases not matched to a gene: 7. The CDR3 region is CASSGSISGAKNIQYF. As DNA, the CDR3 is TGTGCCAGCAGTGGGTCTATTAGCGGGGCCAAAAACATTCAGTACTTC.

The CDR3 DNA is TGTGCCAGCAGTTTAAAGGGAGGGTTTGAAGCTTTCTTT. This encodes CASSLKGGFEAFF. The J gene is TRBJ1-1, the V gene TRBV27, with D hard to call. V gave up 2 bases and J gave up 7 bases, with 11 bases separating them. The CDR3 contains 13 residues. Looked up from germline, CDR1 is MNHEY and CDR2 is SMNVEV (reference sequence).

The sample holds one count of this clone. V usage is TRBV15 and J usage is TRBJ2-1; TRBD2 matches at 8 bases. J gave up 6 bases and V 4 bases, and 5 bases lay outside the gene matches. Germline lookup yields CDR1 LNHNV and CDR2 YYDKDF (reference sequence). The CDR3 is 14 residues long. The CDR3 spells CATSMAGGSNEQFF. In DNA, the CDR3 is TGTGCCACCAGCATGGCGGGAGGATCCAATGAGCAGTTCTTC.

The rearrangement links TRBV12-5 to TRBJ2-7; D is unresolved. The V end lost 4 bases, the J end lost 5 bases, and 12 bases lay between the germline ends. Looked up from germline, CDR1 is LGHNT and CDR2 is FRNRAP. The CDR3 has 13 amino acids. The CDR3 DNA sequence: TGTGCTAGTGGTTCGCGTGGTGGGGACGAGCAGTACTTC. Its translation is CASGSRGGDEQYF.

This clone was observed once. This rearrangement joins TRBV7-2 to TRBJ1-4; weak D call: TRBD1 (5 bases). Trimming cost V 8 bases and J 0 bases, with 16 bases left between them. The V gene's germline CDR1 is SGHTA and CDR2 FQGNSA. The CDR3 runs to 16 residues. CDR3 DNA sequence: TGTGCCAGCGTCCTCGACAGTTTTGCAACTAATGAAAAACTGTTTTTT. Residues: CASVLDSFATNEKLFF. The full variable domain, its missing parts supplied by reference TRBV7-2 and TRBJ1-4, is GAGVSQSPSNKVTEKGKDVELRCDPISGHTALYWYRQSLGQGLEFLIYFQGNSAPDKSGLPSDRFSAERTGGSVSTLTIQRTQQEDSAVYLCASVLDSFATNEKLFFGSGTQLSVL.

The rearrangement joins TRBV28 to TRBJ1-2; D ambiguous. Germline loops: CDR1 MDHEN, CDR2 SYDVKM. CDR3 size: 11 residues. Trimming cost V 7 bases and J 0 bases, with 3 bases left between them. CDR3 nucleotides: TGTGCCAGCAAAACTAACTATGGCTACACCTTC. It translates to CASKTNYGYTF.

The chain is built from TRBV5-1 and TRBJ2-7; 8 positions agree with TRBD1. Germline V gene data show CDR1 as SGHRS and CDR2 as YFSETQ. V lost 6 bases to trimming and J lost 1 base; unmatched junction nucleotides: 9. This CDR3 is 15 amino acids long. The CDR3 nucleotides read TGCGCCAGCAATAACTCCGGGACAGGATCCTACGAGCAGTACTTC. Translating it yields CASNNSGTGSYEQYF. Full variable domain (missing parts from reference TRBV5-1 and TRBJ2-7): KAGVTQTPRYLIKTRGQQVTLSCSPISGHRSVSWYQQTPGQGLQFLFEYFSETQRNKGNFPGRFSGRQFSNSRSEMNVSTLELGDSALYLCASNNSGTGSYEQYFGPGTRLTVT.

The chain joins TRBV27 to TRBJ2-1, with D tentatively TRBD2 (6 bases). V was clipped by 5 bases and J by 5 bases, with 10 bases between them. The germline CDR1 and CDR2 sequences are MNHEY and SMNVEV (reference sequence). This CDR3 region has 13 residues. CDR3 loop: CASSGLSDNEQFF. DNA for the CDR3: TGTGCCAGCAGTGGACTATCCGACAATGAGCAGTTCTTC.

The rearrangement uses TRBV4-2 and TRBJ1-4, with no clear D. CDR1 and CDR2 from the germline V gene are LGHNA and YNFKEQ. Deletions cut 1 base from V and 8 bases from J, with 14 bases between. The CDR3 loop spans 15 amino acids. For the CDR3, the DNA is TGTGCCAGCAGCCAAGGGAGCAATAGTAACGAAAAACTGTTTTTT. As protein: CASSQGSNSNEKLFF.

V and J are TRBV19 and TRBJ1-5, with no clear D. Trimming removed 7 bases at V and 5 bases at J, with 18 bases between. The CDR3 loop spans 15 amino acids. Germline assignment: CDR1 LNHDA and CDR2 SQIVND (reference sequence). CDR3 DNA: TGTGCCAGTATATCCTCTTTCGAACCCTATCAGCCCCAGCATTTT. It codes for CASISSFEPYQPQHF.

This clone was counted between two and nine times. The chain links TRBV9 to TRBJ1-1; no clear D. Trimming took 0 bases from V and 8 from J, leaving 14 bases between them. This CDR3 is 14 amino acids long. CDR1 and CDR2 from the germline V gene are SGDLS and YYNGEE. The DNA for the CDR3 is TGTGCCAGCAGCGTAGAGGCGGTGAGGGTGGAAGCTTTCTTT. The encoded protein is CASSVEAVRVEAFF.

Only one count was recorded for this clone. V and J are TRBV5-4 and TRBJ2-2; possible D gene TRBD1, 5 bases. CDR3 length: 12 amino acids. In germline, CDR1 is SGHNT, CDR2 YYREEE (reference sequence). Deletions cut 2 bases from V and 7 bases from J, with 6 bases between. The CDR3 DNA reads TGTGCCAGCAGCTTAGGGGTCGGGGAGCTGTTTTTT. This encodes CASSLGVGELFF.